The subject of this entry is one TCR beta chain. The germline V gene has CDR1 MDHEN and CDR2 SYDVKM. The CDR3 sequence is 15 residues long. V was trimmed by 3 bases and J by 10 bases, leaving 18 bases between them. The data were obtained in a study of blood T cell repertoires in COVID-19. The data were produced by immunoSEQ multiplex PCR, yet TCRdb's version contains in-frame clones alone and is incomplete. The table lists approximately 170,000 clones, 82% of them singletons, with more than 9% in the top ten. The clonotype was recovered from a woman older than 75 with active or convalescent COVID-19. The sequenced material came from peripheral blood. The chain carries TRBV28 and TRBJ1-4, with D hard to call. The CDR3 loop is CASSLPGERSGKLFF. The CDR3 DNA follows: TGTGCCAGCAGTTTGCCGGGAGAGAGGTCTGGAAAACTGTTTTTT.